This T cell receptor (beta chain) was identified during a study of siplizumab effects on memory and regulatory T cells. Germline values: CDR1 SQVTM, CDR2 ANQGSEA. This CDR3 spans 12 amino acids. The study's findings and limits: It seemed that naive T cells were more diverse than memory cells and were major contributors to the alloresponse. Among alloreactive clones, only a minor fraction mapped to unstimulated subsets.

On this clone itself: Its matching antigen is unknown.

Sequenced by immunoSEQ multiplex PCR; TCRdb stores in-frame clones only, minus some. The sample has 85,000 to 130,000 clones, roughly 94% seen once. The V gene is TRBV29-1, the J gene TRBJ2-1; D may be TRBD2 (6 bases). The sequence came from a human donor in good health. Input material: Tregs sorted from blood. CDR3 protein: CSGGAMGNEQFF. Here the CDR3 DNA reads TGCAGTGGCGGGGCAATGGGCAATGAGCAGTTCTTC.